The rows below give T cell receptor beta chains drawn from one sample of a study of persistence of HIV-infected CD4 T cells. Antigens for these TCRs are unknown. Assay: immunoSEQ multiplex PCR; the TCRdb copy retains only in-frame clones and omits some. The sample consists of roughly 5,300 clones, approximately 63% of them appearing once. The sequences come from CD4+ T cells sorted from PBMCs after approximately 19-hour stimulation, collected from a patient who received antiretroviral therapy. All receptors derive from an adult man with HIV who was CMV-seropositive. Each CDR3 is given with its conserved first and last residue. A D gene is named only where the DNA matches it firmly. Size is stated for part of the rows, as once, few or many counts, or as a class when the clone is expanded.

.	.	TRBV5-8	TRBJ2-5	TGTGCCAGCAGCTCATCCCGCAGGGACCGAAGGGAGACCCAGTACTTC	CASSSSRRDRRETQYF
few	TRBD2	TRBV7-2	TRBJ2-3	TGTGCCAGCAGCTTAGGGCCTAGCGGGGTGAGCACAGATACGCAGTATTTT	CASSLGPSGVSTDTQYF
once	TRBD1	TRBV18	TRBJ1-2	TGTGCCAGCCTAGAGACGACAGGGGGTACGAATGGCTACACCTTC	CASLETTGGTNGYTF
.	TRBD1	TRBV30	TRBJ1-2	TGTGCCTGGAGCAGGGGACAGCTCCTGGGCTACACCTTC	CAWSRGQLLGYTF
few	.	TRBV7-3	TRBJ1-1	TGTGCCAGCAGATTAGATGGCCGTAACACTGAAGCTTTCTTT	CASRLDGRNTEAFF
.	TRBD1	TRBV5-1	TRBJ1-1	TGCGCCAGCAGCCACGGACAGGAGAGGACTGAAGCTTTCTTT	CASSHGQERTEAFF
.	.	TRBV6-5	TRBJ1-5	TGTGCCAGCCAAACTATGCTCTCCAATCAGCCCCAGCATTTT	CASQTMLSNQPQHF
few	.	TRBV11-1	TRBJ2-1	TGTGCCAGCAGCTTAGGCCAAACAAGCTCCTACAATGAGCAGTTCTTC	CASSLGQTSSYNEQFF
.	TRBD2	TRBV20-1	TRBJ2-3	TGCAGTGCTAGTAGGGCTAGCGGGACTAGCACAGATACGCAGTATTTT	CSASRASGTSTDTQYF
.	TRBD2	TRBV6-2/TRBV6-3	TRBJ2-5	TGTGCCAGCAGTTACTTGGGACTAGTCGCTGGAGAGACCCAGTACTTC	CASSYLGLVAGETQYF
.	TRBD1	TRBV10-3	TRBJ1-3	TGTGCCATCAGAGACAGGGCCTTCTCTGGAAACACCATATATTTT	CAIRDRAFSGNTIYF
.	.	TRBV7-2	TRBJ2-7	TGTGCCAGCAGCTTCCAGACAAGCTCCTACGAGCAGTACTTC	CASSFQTSSYEQYF
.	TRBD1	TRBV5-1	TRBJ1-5	TGCGCCAGCAGCATGGGACAGAGCAATCAGCCCCAGCATTTT	CASSMGQSNQPQHF
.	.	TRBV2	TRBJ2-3	TGTGCCAGCAGCCCCCAACCATCCACAGATACGCAGTATTTT	CASSPQPSTDTQYF
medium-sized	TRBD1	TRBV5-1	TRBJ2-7	TGCGCCAGCAGCTGGGACAGGGGAAATTCCTACGAGCAGTACTTC	CASSWDRGNSYEQYF
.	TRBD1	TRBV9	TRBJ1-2	TGTGCCAGCAGCGGTCGACAGGGGCCGTCCTATGGCTACACCTTC	CASSGRQGPSYGYTF